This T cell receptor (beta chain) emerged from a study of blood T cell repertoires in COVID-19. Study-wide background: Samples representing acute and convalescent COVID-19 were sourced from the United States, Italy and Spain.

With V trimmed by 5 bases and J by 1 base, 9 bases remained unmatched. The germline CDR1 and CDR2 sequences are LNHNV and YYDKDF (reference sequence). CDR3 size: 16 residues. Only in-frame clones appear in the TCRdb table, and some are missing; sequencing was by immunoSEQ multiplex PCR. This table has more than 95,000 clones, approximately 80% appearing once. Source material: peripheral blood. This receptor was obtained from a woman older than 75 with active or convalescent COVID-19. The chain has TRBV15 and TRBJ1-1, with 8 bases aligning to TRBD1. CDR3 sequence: CATSPRGRGRNTEAFF. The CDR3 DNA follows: TGTGCCACCAGCCCGCGTGGCAGGGGGCGGAACACTGAAGCTTTCTTT.